This TCR beta chain emerged from a study of blood T cell repertoires in COVID-19. Study in general: From the United States, Italy and Spain came samples of acute and convalescent COVID-19. Sources were T cells, B-cell-depleted T cells, or PBMCs; the material itself was cDNA or gDNA.

V shed 1 base and J shed 5 bases, with 20 bases lying between them. The length of the CDR3 is 17 residues. From germline, CDR1 is LGHNA and CDR2 YSLEER. In the original analysis: Amplified reference gene primers provided the basis for estimating nucleated cell counts. Measured with immunoSEQ multiplex PCR; TCRdb has only the in-frame clones, and not every one. That table furnishes V, J and clone size, whereas the DNA furnished D and trimming. The repertoire holds 95,000 to 150,000 clones, more than 80% seen once, with roughly 3.2% in the top ten. While infection was still active, Seattle patients were enrolled and then followed longitudinally.

The chain employs TRBV4-3 and TRBJ2-5, with D possibly matching TRBD2 (5 bases). The receptor comes from an elderly woman with COVID-19, enrolled during active disease. The sample comprised peripheral blood. The CDR3 spells CASSQVRASTKGETQYF. The CDR3, as DNA: TGCGCCAGCAGCCAAGTGAGGGCCTCAACTAAAGGGGAGACCCAGTACTTC.